This T cell receptor beta chain was identified during a study of T cells in tumors and immune-related adverse events. The method was immunoSEQ multiplex PCR; TCRdb's version includes in-frame clones alone and lacks a portion of them. The sample shows about 22,000 clones, around nine tenths of them seen only once. Germline CDR1 and CDR2: MDHEN and SYDVKM. The CDR3 extends over 14 amino acids. Between the trimmed V and J ends, which lost 3 bases and 2 bases, there was a span of 11 bases. Sequencing used lymph node tissue, obtained from a patient treated with anti-PD-1 therapy. The chain employs TRBV28 and TRBJ2-7; the D is unclear. This sequence originates from a female donor with metastatic renal cell carcinoma. CDR3 protein: CASSLIPGTYEQYF. The CDR3 DNA is TGTGCCAGCAGTTTGATCCCAGGTACCTACGAGCAGTACTTC.